A selection of T cell receptor beta chains follows, all from one sample in a study of blood T cell repertoires in COVID-19. Clones were read by immunoSEQ multiplex PCR, and TCRdb kept only the in-frame ones, dropping some. The sample has some 85,000 clones, more than 75% seen once. The material sequenced was peripheral blood. These receptor sequences come from a woman of 80 years or more with active or convalescent COVID-19. CDR3s include the opening cysteine and the closing phenylalanine or tryptophan. The order of the fields is V gene, CDR3 length, J gene, clone size, D gene, CDR3 protein, CDR3 DNA. A D gene is named only where the DNA matches it firmly. Some rows mark clone size as missing; the rest say once, few, many or name a class of expanded clone.

v_gene: TRBV11-3; len: 13; j_gene: TRBJ2-2; abundance: -; d_gene: TRBD1; CDR3aa: CASGTVNTGELFF; CDR3nt: TGTGCCAGCGGGACAGTGAACACCGGGGAGCTGTTTTTT
v_gene: TRBV7-9; len: 13; j_gene: TRBJ1-3; abundance: -; d_gene: -; CDR3aa: CASSSFVGNTIYF; CDR3nt: TGTGCCAGCAGCTCTTTTGTAGGAAACACCATATATTTT
v_gene: TRBV5-4; len: 15; j_gene: TRBJ2-2; abundance: -; d_gene: TRBD1; CDR3aa: CASSSSHRGTGELFF; CDR3nt: TGTGCCAGCAGCTCCTCCCACAGGGGAACCGGGGAGCTGTTTTTT
v_gene: TRBV3-1/TRBV3-2; len: 20; j_gene: TRBJ2-7; abundance: -; d_gene: TRBD2; CDR3aa: CASSQDIRTKKRGGPYEQYF; CDR3nt: TGTGCCAGCAGCCAAGATATCCGGACCAAAAAGCGGGGGGGCCCCTACGAGCAGTACTTC
v_gene: TRBV30; len: 15; j_gene: TRBJ1-6; abundance: -; d_gene: TRBD1; CDR3aa: CAWRPRQGSNSPLHF; CDR3nt: TGTGCCTGGAGACCCAGACAGGGCTCCAATTCACCCCTCCACTTT
v_gene: TRBV6-4; len: 14; j_gene: TRBJ1-2; abundance: -; d_gene: -; CDR3aa: CASPVRGPLDGYTF; CDR3nt: TGTGCCAGCCCGGTGCGGGGGCCGCTCGATGGCTACACCTTC
v_gene: TRBV4-1; len: 14; j_gene: TRBJ1-4; abundance: -; d_gene: -; CDR3aa: CASRSVGGGEKLFF; CDR3nt: TGCGCCAGCAGATCTGTCGGGGGTGGCGAAAAACTGTTTTTT
v_gene: TRBV19; len: 16; j_gene: TRBJ1-1; abundance: -; d_gene: -; CDR3aa: CASSIEGARSGTEAFF; CDR3nt: TGTGCCAGTAGTATAGAGGGGGCTAGGTCCGGGACTGAAGCTTTCTTT
v_gene: TRBV24-1; len: 15; j_gene: TRBJ2-5; abundance: -; d_gene: TRBD2; CDR3aa: CAPSPFAGGGETQYF; CDR3nt: TGTGCCCCCAGTCCTTTCGCGGGGGGGGGTGAGACCCAGTACTTC
v_gene: TRBV7-2; len: 14; j_gene: TRBJ1-6; abundance: -; d_gene: TRBD1; CDR3aa: CASSATGGGAPLHF; CDR3nt: TGTGCCAGCAGCGCTACAGGGGGAGGGGCACCCCTCCACTTT
v_gene: TRBV18; len: 17; j_gene: TRBJ1-5; abundance: -; d_gene: -; CDR3aa: CASSPRGRGDSNQPQHF; CDR3nt: TGTGCCAGCTCCCCAAGGGGGAGAGGGGATAGCAATCAGCCCCAGCATTTT
v_gene: TRBV6-5; len: 14; j_gene: TRBJ1-5; abundance: once; d_gene: TRBD1; CDR3aa: CASTPRTGKKPQHF; CDR3nt: TGTGCCAGCACCCCGAGGACAGGGAAGAAGCCCCAGCATTTT
v_gene: TRBV19; len: 16; j_gene: TRBJ2-7; abundance: once; d_gene: -; CDR3aa: CASSIAGTPYTYEQYF; CDR3nt: TGTGCCAGTAGTATAGCCGGGACACCTTATACCTACGAGCAGTACTTC
v_gene: TRBV2; len: 17; j_gene: TRBJ1-5; abundance: -; d_gene: TRBD1; CDR3aa: CASSEDRGSYSNQPQHF; CDR3nt: TGTGCCAGCAGTGAAGACAGGGGATCTTATAGCAATCAGCCCCAGCATTTT
v_gene: TRBV21-1; len: 16; j_gene: TRBJ2-5; abundance: -; d_gene: -; CDR3aa: CASSKDGGALGETQYF; CDR3nt: TGTGCCAGCAGCAAAGATGGTGGGGCCCTCGGTGAGACCCAGTACTTC
v_gene: TRBV2; len: 13; j_gene: TRBJ1-6; abundance: -; d_gene: -; CDR3aa: CASSQGANSPLHF; CDR3nt: TGTGCCAGCAGTCAGGGTGCGAATTCACCCCTCCACTTT
v_gene: TRBV30; len: 14; j_gene: TRBJ2-1; abundance: many; d_gene: TRBD2; CDR3aa: CAGQRGVSYNEQFF; CDR3nt: TGTGCCGGACAGCGGGGGGTCTCCTACAATGAGCAGTTCTTC
v_gene: TRBV2; len: 11; j_gene: TRBJ2-7; abundance: -; d_gene: -; CDR3aa: CASSQQYEQYF; CDR3nt: TGTGCCAGCAGTCAACAGTACGAGCAGTACTTC
v_gene: TRBV5-4; len: 14; j_gene: TRBJ2-5; abundance: once; d_gene: TRBD2; CDR3aa: CASSGGLVSETQYF; CDR3nt: TGTGCCAGCAGCGGTGGACTAGTTAGCGAGACCCAGTACTTC
v_gene: TRBV27; len: 14; j_gene: TRBJ1-1; abundance: once; d_gene: -; CDR3aa: CASSPRSMNTEAFF; CDR3nt: TGTGCCAGCAGTCCGAGGAGCATGAACACTGAAGCTTTCTTT
v_gene: TRBV28; len: 16; j_gene: TRBJ1-5; abundance: -; d_gene: -; CDR3aa: CASSPRARGRDQPQHF; CDR3nt: TGTGCCAGCAGTCCCAGGGCCAGGGGTAGAGATCAGCCCCAGCATTTT
v_gene: TRBV28; len: 13; j_gene: TRBJ1-5; abundance: -; d_gene: -; CDR3aa: CASSFGVRQPQHF; CDR3nt: TGTGCCAGCAGTTTCGGGGTTCGGCAGCCCCAGCATTTT
v_gene: TRBV5-6; len: 14; j_gene: TRBJ1-2; abundance: -; d_gene: -; CDR3aa: CASSPPTGFYGYTF; CDR3nt: TGTGCCAGCAGCCCCCCGACAGGCTTCTATGGCTACACCTTC
v_gene: TRBV5-1; len: 17; j_gene: TRBJ2-3; abundance: -; d_gene: TRBD2; CDR3aa: CASSLSSGAPSTDTQYF; CDR3nt: TGCGCCAGCAGCTTGTCTAGCGGGGCGCCTAGCACAGATACGCAGTATTTT
v_gene: TRBV19; len: 13; j_gene: TRBJ2-5; abundance: -; d_gene: -; CDR3aa: CASIGGTAETQYF; CDR3nt: TGTGCCAGTATAGGGGGAACGGCGGAGACCCAGTACTTC
v_gene: TRBV7-2; len: 13; j_gene: TRBJ2-1; abundance: -; d_gene: -; CDR3aa: CASSLGQNNEQFF; CDR3nt: TGTGCCAGCAGCTTGGGGCAGAACAATGAGCAGTTCTTC
v_gene: TRBV9; len: 14; j_gene: TRBJ2-1; abundance: once; d_gene: -; CDR3aa: CASSVWGDYNEQFF; CDR3nt: TGTGCCAGCAGCGTTTGGGGGGACTACAATGAGCAGTTCTTC
v_gene: TRBV27; len: 17; j_gene: TRBJ1-2; abundance: -; d_gene: TRBD1; CDR3aa: CASSLDGIRGPPNGYTF; CDR3nt: TGTGCCAGCAGTTTAGATGGGATTAGGGGGCCCCCCAATGGCTACACCTTC
v_gene: TRBV2; len: 18; j_gene: TRBJ2-2; abundance: -; d_gene: -; CDR3aa: CASSEWSGGAGNTGELFF; CDR3nt: TGTGCCAGCAGTGAATGGAGTGGGGGCGCTGGGAACACCGGGGAGCTGTTTTTT
v_gene: TRBV19; len: 15; j_gene: TRBJ2-3; abundance: -; d_gene: TRBD2; CDR3aa: CASSFRGESTDTQYF; CDR3nt: TGTGCCAGTAGTTTCCGGGGGGAAAGCACAGATACGCAGTATTTT
v_gene: TRBV5-6; len: 14; j_gene: TRBJ2-5; abundance: -; d_gene: TRBD2; CDR3aa: CASSRGGPGETQYF; CDR3nt: TGTGCCAGCAGCCGGGGGGGACCCGGGGAGACCCAGTACTTC
v_gene: TRBV5-1; len: 17; j_gene: TRBJ1-3; abundance: few; d_gene: TRBD1; CDR3aa: CASSATGGISSGNTIYF; CDR3nt: TGCGCCAGCAGCGCTACAGGGGGCATTAGCTCTGGAAACACCATATATTTT
v_gene: TRBV27; len: 11; j_gene: TRBJ2-7; abundance: -; d_gene: TRBD2; CDR3aa: CASSRRGEQYF; CDR3nt: TGTGCCAGCAGCCGGCGGGGGGAGCAGTACTTC
v_gene: TRBV6-4; len: 13; j_gene: TRBJ2-2; abundance: few; d_gene: TRBD1; CDR3aa: CASRDRATGELFF; CDR3nt: TGTGCCAGCCGGGACAGGGCCACCGGGGAGCTGTTTTTT
v_gene: TRBV12-3/TRBV12-4; len: 13; j_gene: TRBJ1-2; abundance: -; d_gene: -; CDR3aa: CASSSDSVYGYTF; CDR3nt: TGTGCCAGCAGCTCGGACAGCGTCTATGGCTACACCTTC
v_gene: TRBV9; len: 14; j_gene: TRBJ2-1; abundance: few; d_gene: -; CDR3aa: CASSVEALGDEQFF; CDR3nt: TGTGCCAGCAGCGTAGAGGCCTTAGGGGATGAGCAGTTCTTC
v_gene: TRBV21-1; len: 14; j_gene: TRBJ2-7; abundance: -; d_gene: -; CDR3aa: CASSRDRGGYEQYF; CDR3nt: TGTGCCAGCAGCCGGGACAGGGGGGGCTACGAGCAGTACTTC
v_gene: TRBV7-3; len: 17; j_gene: TRBJ2-6; abundance: -; d_gene: -; CDR3aa: CASSQTGFRSGANVLTF; CDR3nt: TGTGCCAGCAGTCAGACAGGTTTCCGCTCTGGGGCCAACGTCCTGACTTTC
v_gene: TRBV6-1; len: 15; j_gene: TRBJ2-4; abundance: -; d_gene: -; CDR3aa: CASSDFVAGKNIQYF; CDR3nt: TGTGCCAGCAGTGATTTTGTGGCAGGGAAAAACATTCAGTACTTC
v_gene: TRBV7-8; len: 15; j_gene: TRBJ2-2; abundance: -; d_gene: -; CDR3aa: CASSLGRAGVGELFF; CDR3nt: TGTGCCAGCAGCTTGGGCAGGGCAGGTGTCGGGGAGCTGTTTTTT
v_gene: TRBV12-3/TRBV12-4; len: 13; j_gene: TRBJ2-1; abundance: -; d_gene: -; CDR3aa: CASSLSEGHEQFF; CDR3nt: TGTGCCAGCAGTTTATCGGAGGGACATGAGCAGTTCTTC
v_gene: TRBV9; len: 12; j_gene: TRBJ1-1; abundance: -; d_gene: -; CDR3aa: CASSVGEAEAFF; CDR3nt: TGTGCCAGCAGCGTAGGAGAAGCTGAAGCTTTCTTT
v_gene: TRBV4-3; len: 15; j_gene: TRBJ1-5; abundance: -; d_gene: TRBD1; CDR3aa: CASSQDGTGTQPQHF; CDR3nt: TGCGCCAGCAGCCAAGACGGGACAGGGACTCAGCCCCAGCATTTT
v_gene: TRBV18; len: 13; j_gene: TRBJ1-5; abundance: -; d_gene: -; CDR3aa: CASSPYSNQPQHF; CDR3nt: TGTGCCAGCTCACCCTATAGCAATCAGCCCCAGCATTTT
v_gene: TRBV7-9; len: 19; j_gene: TRBJ2-7; abundance: -; d_gene: TRBD1; CDR3aa: CASSFRVVTGEIRTYEQYF; CDR3nt: TGTGCCAGCAGTTTCCGCGTTGTAACAGGGGAAATACGAACCTACGAGCAGTACTTC
v_gene: TRBV28; len: 14; j_gene: TRBJ2-3; abundance: -; d_gene: TRBD1; CDR3aa: CAIDRTGMADTQYF; CDR3nt: TGTGCCATCGATCGGACAGGGATGGCAGATACGCAGTATTTT
v_gene: TRBV3-1/TRBV3-2; len: 18; j_gene: TRBJ2-7; abundance: -; d_gene: TRBD1; CDR3aa: CASSGSSTRDRVTYEQYF; CDR3nt: TGTGCCAGCAGCGGCAGTTCCACCCGGGACAGGGTAACGTACGAGCAGTACTTC